This is a list of T cell receptor beta chains from one sample in a study of blood T cell repertoires in COVID-19. Produced via immunoSEQ multiplex PCR; TCRdb's table is partial and in-frame only. The sample lists about 170,000 clones, about nine tenths occurring once. Sequencing was performed on peripheral blood. The receptors stem from a woman in her fifties or sixties with COVID-19, enrolled during active disease. Each CDR3 is given with its conserved first and last residue. The D gene is left open where the match is weak. Rows give clone size only sometimes, using once, few, many, or a class for an expanded clone.

d_call	clone_size	v_call	j_call	cdr3_length	cdr3_aa	cdr3_nt
NA	NA	TRBV7-2	TRBJ1-1	13	CASSTVDYTEAFF	TGTGCCAGCAGTACGGTAGACTACACTGAAGCTTTCTTT
TRBD2	NA	TRBV7-9	TRBJ2-7	14	CASSLAAGGGEQYF	TGTGCCAGCAGCTTAGCGGCGGGAGGGGGCGAGCAGTACTTC
NA	NA	TRBV11-2	TRBJ2-5	14	CASSPPTSLETQYF	TGTGCCAGCAGCCCCCCGACTAGTTTGGAGACCCAGTACTTC
NA	NA	TRBV18	TRBJ2-1	15	CASSPPERRHNEQFF	TGTGCCAGCTCACCTCCCGAGCGGAGACACAATGAGCAGTTCTTC
TRBD1	once	TRBV6-2/TRBV6-3	TRBJ2-7	13	CASSYSDRGEQYF	TGTGCCAGCAGTTACTCGGACAGGGGCGAGCAGTACTTC
TRBD1	NA	TRBV6-5	TRBJ1-2	15	CASSFWTGGNYGYTF	TGTGCCAGCAGTTTCTGGACAGGGGGGAACTATGGCTACACCTTC
TRBD2	few	TRBV5-1	TRBJ2-2	15	CASSLTAGVTGELFF	TGCGCCAGCAGCTTGACGGCGGGAGTCACCGGGGAGCTGTTTTTT
TRBD2	NA	TRBV24-1	TRBJ2-1	19	CATSDPTGTSGNSYNEQFF	TGTGCCACCAGTGATCCGACCGGGACTAGCGGGAATTCCTACAATGAGCAGTTCTTC
NA	NA	TRBV9	TRBJ2-3	15	CASSVEGVGTDTQYF	TGTGCCAGCAGCGTAGAGGGGGTGGGTACAGATACGCAGTATTTT
NA	NA	TRBV18	TRBJ1-2	18	CASSPLRSSGLSLYGYTF	TGTGCCAGCTCACCACTGCGATCGTCAGGGCTCTCTCTCTATGGCTACACCTTC
NA	NA	TRBV19	TRBJ1-1	13	CASSIVGRPEAFF	TGTGCCAGTAGTATAGTGGGCAGGCCTGAAGCTTTCTTT
NA	NA	TRBV7-2	TRBJ1-6	15	CASSFSTVPHSPLHF	TGTGCCAGCAGCTTCTCGACAGTTCCCCATTCACCCCTCCACTTT
TRBD1	NA	TRBV6-5	TRBJ2-1	14	CASSRGQGNNEQFF	TGTGCCAGCAGCCGCGGACAGGGGAACAATGAGCAGTTCTTC
NA	NA	TRBV19	TRBJ1-2	20	CASSIGVGVTAGSPNYGYTF	TGTGCCAGTAGTATAGGGGTGGGAGTTACAGCGGGGAGTCCTAACTATGGCTACACCTTC
NA	NA	TRBV12-3/TRBV12-4	TRBJ2-2	11	CASTSTGELFF	TGTGCCAGCACCAGCACCGGGGAGCTGTTTTTT
NA	NA	TRBV24-1	TRBJ2-3	13	CATGRENSDTQYF	TGTGCCACCGGCAGGGAAAATTCAGATACGCAGTATTTT
NA	NA	TRBV11-2	TRBJ1-6	12	CASSSQDSPLHF	TGTGCCAGCAGCTCCCAGGATTCACCCCTCCACTTT
TRBD1	NA	TRBV30	TRBJ1-2	15	CAWSVPTGFGYGYTF	TGTGCCTGGAGTGTACCGACAGGGTTCGGCTATGGCTACACCTTC
TRBD2	NA	TRBV3-1/TRBV3-2	TRBJ2-6	20	CASSQPPAAAGVSGANVLTF	TGTGCCAGCAGCCAGCCCCCGGCGGCAGCGGGGGTCTCTGGGGCCAACGTCCTGACTTTC
NA	NA	TRBV10-3	TRBJ2-7	16	CAISDSRRGLSYEQYF	TGTGCCATCAGTGATAGCCGGAGGGGCCTCTCCTACGAGCAGTACTTC
TRBD1	NA	TRBV7-9	TRBJ2-7	15	CASSFQDRGLYEQYF	TGTGCCAGCAGCTTCCAGGACAGGGGGTTGTACGAGCAGTACTTC
TRBD2	NA	TRBV19	TRBJ2-1	15	CASKVTSGRAGEQFF	TGTGCCAGTAAAGTCACTAGCGGGAGGGCCGGTGAGCAGTTCTTC
TRBD1	NA	TRBV30	TRBJ1-2	15	CAWSADRGQYYGYTF	TGTGCCTGGAGTGCGGACAGGGGGCAATACTATGGCTACACCTTC
NA	NA	TRBV7-3	TRBJ2-5	14	CASSLTSASGTQYF	TGTGCCAGCAGCTTAACGTCCGCCTCAGGAACCCAGTACTTC
NA	NA	TRBV30	TRBJ2-2	15	CAWNPTSRLSGELFF	TGTGCCTGGAACCCTACATCGAGGTTAAGCGGGGAGCTGTTTTTT
NA	NA	TRBV19	TRBJ2-1	16	CASSILRSLNYNEQFF	TGTGCCAGTAGTATATTGCGGTCCTTGAATTACAATGAGCAGTTCTTC
NA	NA	TRBV7-8	TRBJ1-1	13	CASSLGEVGEAFF	TGTGCCAGCAGCTTAGGGGAGGTGGGTGAAGCTTTCTTT
NA	NA	TRBV11-2	TRBJ2-5	14	CASSLAPRGETQYF	TGTGCCAGCAGCTTAGCTCCGAGAGGGGAGACCCAGTACTTC
NA	NA	TRBV5-8	TRBJ1-4	16	CASSSTFGGMNEKLFF	TGTGCCAGCAGCTCAACATTTGGGGGGATGAATGAAAAACTGTTTTTT
NA	NA	TRBV6-6	TRBJ2-1	15	CASSPGLGSYNEQFF	TGTGCCAGCAGCCCGGGACTCGGCTCCTACAATGAGCAGTTCTTC
NA	NA	TRBV6-2/TRBV6-3	TRBJ2-5	15	CASSYTELSQETQYF	TGTGCCAGCAGTTATACTGAGCTGTCCCAAGAGACCCAGTACTTC
TRBD1	NA	TRBV28	TRBJ2-7	16	CASTRSGGTGAYEQYF	TGTGCCAGCACCCGTAGTGGTGGGACAGGGGCCTACGAGCAGTACTTC
NA	NA	TRBV6-2/TRBV6-3	TRBJ1-5	16	CASSYLGLRGNQPQHF	TGTGCCAGCAGTTACTTGGGGCTCCGTGGCAATCAGCCCCAGCATTTT